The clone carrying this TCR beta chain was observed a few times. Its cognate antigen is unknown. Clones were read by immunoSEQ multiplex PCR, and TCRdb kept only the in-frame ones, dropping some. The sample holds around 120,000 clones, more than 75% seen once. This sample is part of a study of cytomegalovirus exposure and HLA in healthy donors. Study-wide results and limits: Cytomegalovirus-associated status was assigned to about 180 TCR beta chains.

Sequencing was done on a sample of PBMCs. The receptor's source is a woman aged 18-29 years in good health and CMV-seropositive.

CDR3 sequence: CASSELDRDTGELFF. The CDR3 coding sequence is TGTGCCAGCAGTGAATTGGACAGGGACACCGGGGAGCTGTTTTTT. The chain joins TRBV25-1 to TRBJ2-2, with 8 bases identical to TRBD1. The germline V gene has CDR1 MGHDK and CDR2 SYGVNS. The CDR3 spans 15 residues. The V segment lost 1 base and the J segment 3 bases; nucleotides outside the gene matches: 1.